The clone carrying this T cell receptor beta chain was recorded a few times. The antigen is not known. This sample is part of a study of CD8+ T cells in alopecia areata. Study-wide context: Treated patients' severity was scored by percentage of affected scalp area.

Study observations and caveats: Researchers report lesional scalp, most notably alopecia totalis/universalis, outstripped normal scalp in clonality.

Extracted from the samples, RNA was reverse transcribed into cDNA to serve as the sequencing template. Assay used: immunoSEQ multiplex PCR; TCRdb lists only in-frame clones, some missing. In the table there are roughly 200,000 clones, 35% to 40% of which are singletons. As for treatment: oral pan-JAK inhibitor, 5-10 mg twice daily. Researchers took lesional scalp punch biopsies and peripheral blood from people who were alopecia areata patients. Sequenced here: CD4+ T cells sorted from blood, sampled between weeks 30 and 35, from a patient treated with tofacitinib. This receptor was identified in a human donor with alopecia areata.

In DNA form, the CDR3 reads TGCGCCAGCAGCTTGGCGAGCGGCCGCGAAAATGAGCAGTTCTTC. It encodes CASSLASGRENEQFF. The gene calls are TRBV5-1 and TRBJ2-1; weak D call: TRBD2 (5 bases). The germline gives CDR1 SGHRS, CDR2 YFSETQ. V lost 0 bases and J lost 7, with 14 bases in between. This CDR3 is 15 amino acids long.